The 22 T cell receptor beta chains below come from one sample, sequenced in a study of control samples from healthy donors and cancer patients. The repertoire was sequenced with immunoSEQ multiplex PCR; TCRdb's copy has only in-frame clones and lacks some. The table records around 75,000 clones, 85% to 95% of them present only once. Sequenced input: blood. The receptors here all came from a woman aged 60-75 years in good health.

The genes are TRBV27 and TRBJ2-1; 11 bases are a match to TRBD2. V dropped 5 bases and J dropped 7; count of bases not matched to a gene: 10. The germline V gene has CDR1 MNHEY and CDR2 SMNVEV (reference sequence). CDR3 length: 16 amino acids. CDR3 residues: CASSLRSGRAGNEQFF. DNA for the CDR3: TGTGCCAGCAGTCTCCGTAGCGGGAGGGCCGGTAATGAGCAGTTCTTC.

The CDR3 here is CASSSAREAFF. The CDR3 DNA sequence: TGTGCCAGCAGCTCCGCCAGGGAAGCTTTCTTT. The gene calls are TRBV7-8 and TRBJ1-1, with D uncertain. V lost 4 bases, J lost 8 bases, and 8 bases lay in between. Germline CDR1 reads SGHVS; CDR2 reads FQNEAQ. The CDR3 loop spans 11 amino acids.

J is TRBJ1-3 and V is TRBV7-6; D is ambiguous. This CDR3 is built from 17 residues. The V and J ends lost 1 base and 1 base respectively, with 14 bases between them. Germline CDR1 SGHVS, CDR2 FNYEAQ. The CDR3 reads CASSLVIDLTSGNTIYF. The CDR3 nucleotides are TGTGCCAGCAGCTTAGTAATTGACCTTACTTCTGGAAACACCATATATTTT.

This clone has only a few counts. CDR3 region: CASSPTGDQPQHF. The CDR3 DNA follows: TGTGCCAGTAGTCCAACAGGGGATCAGCCCCAGCATTTT. The chain uses TRBV19 and TRBJ1-5, with 7 positions matching TRBD1. CDR1 and CDR2 from the germline V gene are LNHDA and SQIVND (reference sequence). The V gene end was trimmed by 5 bases and the J gene end by 5 bases; junction bases not matched to a gene: 3. The CDR3 contains 13 residues.

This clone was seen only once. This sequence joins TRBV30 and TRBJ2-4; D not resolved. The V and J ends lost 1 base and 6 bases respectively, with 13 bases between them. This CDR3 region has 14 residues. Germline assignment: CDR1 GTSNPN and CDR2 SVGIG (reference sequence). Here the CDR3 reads CAWSGKEKSNIQYF. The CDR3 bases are TGTGCCTGGAGTGGTAAAGAGAAATCAAACATTCAGTACTTC.

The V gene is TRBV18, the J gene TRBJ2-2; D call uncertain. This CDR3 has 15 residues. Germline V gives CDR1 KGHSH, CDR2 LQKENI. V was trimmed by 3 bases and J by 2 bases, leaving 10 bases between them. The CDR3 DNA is TGTGCCAGCTCACCTCAACAGACCAACACCGGGGAGCTGTTTTTT. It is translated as CASSPQQTNTGELFF.

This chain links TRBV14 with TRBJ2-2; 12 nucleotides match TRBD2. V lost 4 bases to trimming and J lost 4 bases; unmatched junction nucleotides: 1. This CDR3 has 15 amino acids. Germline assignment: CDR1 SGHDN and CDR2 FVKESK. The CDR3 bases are TGTGCCAGCAGCCCGACTAGCGGGAGCACCGGGGAGCTGTTTTTT. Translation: CASSPTSGSTGELFF.

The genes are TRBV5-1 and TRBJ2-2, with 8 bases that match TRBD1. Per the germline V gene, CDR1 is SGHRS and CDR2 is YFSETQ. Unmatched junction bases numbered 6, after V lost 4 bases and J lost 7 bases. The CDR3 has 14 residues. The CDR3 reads CASSLDRGHGELFF. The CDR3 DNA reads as TGCGCCAGCAGCCTTGACAGGGGCCACGGGGAGCTGTTTTTT.

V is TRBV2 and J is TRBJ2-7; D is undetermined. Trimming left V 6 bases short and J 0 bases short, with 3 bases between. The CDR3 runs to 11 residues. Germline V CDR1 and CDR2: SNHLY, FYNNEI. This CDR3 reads CASRASYEQYF. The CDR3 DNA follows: TGTGCCAGCAGGGCCTCCTACGAGCAGTACTTC.

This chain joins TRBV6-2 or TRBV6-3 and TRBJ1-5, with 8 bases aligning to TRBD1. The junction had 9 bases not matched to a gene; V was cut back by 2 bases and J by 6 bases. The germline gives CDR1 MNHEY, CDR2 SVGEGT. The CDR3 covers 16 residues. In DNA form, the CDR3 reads TGTGCCAGCAGTTACCCAGACAGGGGAAGTTTTCAGCCCCAGCATTTT. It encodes CASSYPDRGSFQPQHF.

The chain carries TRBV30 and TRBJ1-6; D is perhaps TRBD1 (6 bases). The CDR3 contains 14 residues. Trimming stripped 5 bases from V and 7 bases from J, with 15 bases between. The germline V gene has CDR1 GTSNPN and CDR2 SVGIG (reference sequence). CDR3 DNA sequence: TGTGCCTGGGCCAGAGGGAGGGGGAATTCACCCCTCCACTTT. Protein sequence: CAWARGRGNSPLHF.

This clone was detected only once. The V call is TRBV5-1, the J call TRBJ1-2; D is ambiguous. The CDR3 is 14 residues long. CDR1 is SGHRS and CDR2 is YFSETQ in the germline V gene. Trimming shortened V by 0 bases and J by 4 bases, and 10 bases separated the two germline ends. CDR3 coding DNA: TGCGCCAGCAGCTTGGGTGGCAGTGTCTATGGCTACACCTTC. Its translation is CASSLGGSVYGYTF.

This CDR3 reads CSARASNEQFF. In DNA form, the CDR3 reads TGCAGTGCTAGAGCTAGCAATGAGCAGTTCTTC. The chain is built from TRBV20-1 and TRBJ2-1, with unresolved D. There are 11 residues in the CDR3. V lost 1 base and J lost 6, with 4 bases in between. Germline-derived CDR1 and CDR2 are DFQATT and SNEGSKA (reference sequence).

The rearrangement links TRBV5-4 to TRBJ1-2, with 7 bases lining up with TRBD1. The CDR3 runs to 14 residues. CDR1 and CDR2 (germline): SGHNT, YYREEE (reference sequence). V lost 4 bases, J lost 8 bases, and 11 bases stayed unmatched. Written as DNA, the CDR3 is TGTGCCAGCAGCGGGGAACAGGGGAGGAGAGGCTACACCTTC. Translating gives CASSGEQGRRGYTF.

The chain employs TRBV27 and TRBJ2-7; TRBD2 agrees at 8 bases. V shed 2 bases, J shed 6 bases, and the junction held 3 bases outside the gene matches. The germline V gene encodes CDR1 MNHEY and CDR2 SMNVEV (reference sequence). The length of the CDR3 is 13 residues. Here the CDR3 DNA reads TGTGCCAGCAGTTTAACTCGGGGGGGCGAGCAGTACTTC. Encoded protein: CASSLTRGGEQYF.

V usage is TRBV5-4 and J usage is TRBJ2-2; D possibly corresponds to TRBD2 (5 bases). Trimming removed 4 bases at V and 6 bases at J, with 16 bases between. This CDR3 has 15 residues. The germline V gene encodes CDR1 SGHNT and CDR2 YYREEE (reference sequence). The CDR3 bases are TGTGCCAGCAGCCTAGCTTTTTCCGTCGCCGGGGAGCTGTTTTTT. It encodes CASSLAFSVAGELFF.

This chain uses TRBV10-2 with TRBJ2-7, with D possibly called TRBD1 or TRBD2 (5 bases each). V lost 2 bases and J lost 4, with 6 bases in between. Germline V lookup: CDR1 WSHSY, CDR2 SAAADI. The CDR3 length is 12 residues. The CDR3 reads CASSEGTYEQYF. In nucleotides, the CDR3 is TGCGCCAGCAGTGAGGGGACGTACGAGCAGTACTTC.

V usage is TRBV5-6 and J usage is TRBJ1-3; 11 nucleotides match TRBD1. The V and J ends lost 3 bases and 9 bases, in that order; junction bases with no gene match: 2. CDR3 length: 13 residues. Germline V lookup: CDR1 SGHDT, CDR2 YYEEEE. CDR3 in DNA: TGTGCCAGCAGCTCCGGGACAGGGGGCACCATATATTTT. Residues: CASSSGTGGTIYF.

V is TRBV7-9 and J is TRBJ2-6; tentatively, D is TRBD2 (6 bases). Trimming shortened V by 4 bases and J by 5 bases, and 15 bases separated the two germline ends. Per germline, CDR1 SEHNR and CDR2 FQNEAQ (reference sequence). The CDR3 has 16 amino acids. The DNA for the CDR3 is TGTGCCAGCAGCTCTGGACGGGACTCGCGGGCCAACGTCCTGACTTTC. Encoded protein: CASSSGRDSRANVLTF.

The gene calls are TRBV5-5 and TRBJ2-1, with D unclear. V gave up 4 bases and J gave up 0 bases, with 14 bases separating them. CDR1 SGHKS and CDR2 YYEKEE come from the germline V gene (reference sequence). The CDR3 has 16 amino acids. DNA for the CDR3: TGTGCCAGCAGCCAGAGATGGTTTAGCTCCTACAATGAGCAGTTCTTC. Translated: CASSQRWFSSYNEQFF.

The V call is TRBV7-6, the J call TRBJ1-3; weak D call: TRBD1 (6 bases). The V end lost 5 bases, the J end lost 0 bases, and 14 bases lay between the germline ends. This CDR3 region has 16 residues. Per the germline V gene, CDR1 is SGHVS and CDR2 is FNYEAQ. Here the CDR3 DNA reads TGTGCCAGCAGCCCGAATACAGGGATCTCTGGAAACACCATATATTTT. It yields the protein CASSPNTGISGNTIYF.

CDR3 coding DNA: TGTGCCAGTAGCCGGACAGGGGGGAATTCACCCCTCCACTTT. Protein sequence: CASSRTGGNSPLHF. The chain is built from TRBV19 and TRBJ1-6; TRBD1 matches 10 bases. V shed 6 bases, J shed 7 bases, and the junction held 3 bases outside the gene matches. CDR3 length: 14 amino acids. Germline V lookup: CDR1 LNHDA, CDR2 SQIVND (reference sequence).